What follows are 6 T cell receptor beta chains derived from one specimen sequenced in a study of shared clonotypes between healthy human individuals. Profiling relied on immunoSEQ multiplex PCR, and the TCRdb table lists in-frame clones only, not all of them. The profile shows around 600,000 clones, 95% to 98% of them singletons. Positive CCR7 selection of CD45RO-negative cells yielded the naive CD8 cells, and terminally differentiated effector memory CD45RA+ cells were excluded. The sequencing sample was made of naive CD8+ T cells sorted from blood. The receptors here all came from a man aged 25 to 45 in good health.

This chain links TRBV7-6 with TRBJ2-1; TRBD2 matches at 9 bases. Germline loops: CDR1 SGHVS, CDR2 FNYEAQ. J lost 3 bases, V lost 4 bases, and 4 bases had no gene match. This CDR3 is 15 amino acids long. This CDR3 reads CASSSGLASYNEQFF. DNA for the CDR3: TGTGCCAGCAGCTCCGGACTAGCGAGCTACAATGAGCAGTTCTTC.

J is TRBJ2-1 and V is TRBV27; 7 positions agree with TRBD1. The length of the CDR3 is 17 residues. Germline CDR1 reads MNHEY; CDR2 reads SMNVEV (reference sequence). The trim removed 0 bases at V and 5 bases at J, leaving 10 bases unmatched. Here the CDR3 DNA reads TGTGCCAGCAGTTTATCAGGGGGCGTTACGTGGAACAATGAGCAGTTCTTC. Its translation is CASSLSGGVTWNNEQFF.

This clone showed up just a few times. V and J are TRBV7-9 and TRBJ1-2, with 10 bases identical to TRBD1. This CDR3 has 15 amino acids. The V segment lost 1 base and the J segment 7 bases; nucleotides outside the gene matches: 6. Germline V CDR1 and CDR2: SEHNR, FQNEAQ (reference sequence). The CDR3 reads CASSLGGQGHPGYTF. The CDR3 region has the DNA TGTGCCAGCAGCTTAGGGGGACAGGGGCACCCTGGCTACACCTTC.

CDR3 in DNA: TGCAGCGTTGAAAGGCTAGCGGAAGAGACCCAGTACTTC. Translated, it gives CSVERLAEETQYF. This chain uses TRBV29-1 with TRBJ2-5; 7 bases are a match to TRBD2. Trimming removed 2 bases from V and 3 bases from J; junction bases left unmatched: 3. This CDR3 contains 13 residues. Germline V gene sequence: CDR1 SQVTM, CDR2 ANQGSEA.

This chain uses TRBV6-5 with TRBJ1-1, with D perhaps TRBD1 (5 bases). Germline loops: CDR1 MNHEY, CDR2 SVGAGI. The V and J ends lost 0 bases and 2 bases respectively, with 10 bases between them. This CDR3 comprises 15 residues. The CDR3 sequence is CASSYSSGFNTEAFF. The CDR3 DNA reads TGTGCCAGCAGTTACTCGTCAGGGTTTAACACTGAAGCTTTCTTT.

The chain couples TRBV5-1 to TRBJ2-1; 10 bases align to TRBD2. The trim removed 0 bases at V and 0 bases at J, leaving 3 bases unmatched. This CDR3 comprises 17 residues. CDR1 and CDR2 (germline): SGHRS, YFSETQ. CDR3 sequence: CASSLDPSGSSYNEQFF. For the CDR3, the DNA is TGCGCCAGCAGCTTGGACCCTAGCGGGAGCTCCTACAATGAGCAGTTCTTC. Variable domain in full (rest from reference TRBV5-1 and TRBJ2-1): KAGVTQTPRYLIKTRGQQVTLSCSPISGHRSVSWYQQTPGQGLQFLFEYFSETQRNKGNFPGRFSGRQFSNSRSEMNVSTLELGDSALYLCASSLDPSGSSYNEQFFGPGTRLTVL.